This T cell receptor (beta chain) comes out of a study of vaccination and CD4 T cells after COVID-19. Study in general: The makeup of the convalescents was six males and four females, two of them Hispanic. Sampling that followed vaccination took place a median about 70 days after dose two, within a range of 14 to 241. A median of approximately 100 days (range 35 to 161) separated diagnosis from post-COVID sampling.

Notes on this clonotype: The antigen remains unidentified.

Regarding treatment: approximately 9-day PBMC culture with coronavirus spike peptide pools or control peptides (ViraFEST assay). The V gene's germline CDR1 is SGHRS and CDR2 YFSETQ. Trimming took 0 bases from V and 1 from J; bases not matched to a gene: 1. The CDR3 consists of 15 residues. An Oncomine TCR Beta short-read assay was used to sequence the DNA from cultured CD4+ T cells. It was from cultured CD4+ T cells that genomic DNA was extracted. TCRdb re-called the PCR reads with MiXCR, one entry per CDR3 protein. The sample has almost 15,000 distinct CDR3 sequences; 30% are singletons. The sample consisted of cultured CD4+ T cells from blood. The chain has TRBV5-1 and TRBJ2-3; TRBD1 matches at 8 bases. The source is a human donor with COVID-19. DNA of the CDR3: TGCGCCAGCAGCTTGGCGGACAGGGGCACAGATACGCAGTATTTT. This codes for CASSLADRGTDTQYF.